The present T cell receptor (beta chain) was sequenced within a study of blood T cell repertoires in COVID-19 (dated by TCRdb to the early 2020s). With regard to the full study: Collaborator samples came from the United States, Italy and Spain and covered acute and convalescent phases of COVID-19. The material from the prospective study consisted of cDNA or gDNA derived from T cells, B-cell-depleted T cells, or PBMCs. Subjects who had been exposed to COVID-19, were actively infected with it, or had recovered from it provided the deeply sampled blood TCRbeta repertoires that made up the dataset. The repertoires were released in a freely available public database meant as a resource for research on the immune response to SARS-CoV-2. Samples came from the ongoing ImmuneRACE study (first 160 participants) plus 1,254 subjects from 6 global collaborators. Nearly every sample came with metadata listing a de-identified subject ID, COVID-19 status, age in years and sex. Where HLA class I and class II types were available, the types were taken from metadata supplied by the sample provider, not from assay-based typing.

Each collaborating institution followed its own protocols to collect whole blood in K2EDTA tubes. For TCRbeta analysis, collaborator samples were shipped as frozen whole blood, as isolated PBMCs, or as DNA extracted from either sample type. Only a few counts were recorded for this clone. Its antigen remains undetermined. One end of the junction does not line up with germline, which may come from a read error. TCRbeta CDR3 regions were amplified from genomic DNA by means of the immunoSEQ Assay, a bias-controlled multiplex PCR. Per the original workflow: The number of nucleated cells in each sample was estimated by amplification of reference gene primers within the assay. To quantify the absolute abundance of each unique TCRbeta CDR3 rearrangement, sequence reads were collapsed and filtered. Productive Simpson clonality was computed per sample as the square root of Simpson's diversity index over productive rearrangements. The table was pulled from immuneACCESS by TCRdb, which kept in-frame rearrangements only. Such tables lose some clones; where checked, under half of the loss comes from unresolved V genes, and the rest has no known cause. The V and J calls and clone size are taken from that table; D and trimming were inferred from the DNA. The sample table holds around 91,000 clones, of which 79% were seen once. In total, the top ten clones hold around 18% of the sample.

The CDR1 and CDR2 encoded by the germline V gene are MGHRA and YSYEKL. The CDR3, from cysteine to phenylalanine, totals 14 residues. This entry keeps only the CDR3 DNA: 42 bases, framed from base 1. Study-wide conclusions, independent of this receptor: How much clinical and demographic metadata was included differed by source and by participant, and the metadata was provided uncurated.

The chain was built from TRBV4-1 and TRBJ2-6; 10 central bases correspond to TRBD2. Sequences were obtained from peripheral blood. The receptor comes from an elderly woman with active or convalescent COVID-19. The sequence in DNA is TGCGCCAGCAGCCAACTAGCGGGGGCAAACGTCCTGACTTTC. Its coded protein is CASSQLAGANVLTF.